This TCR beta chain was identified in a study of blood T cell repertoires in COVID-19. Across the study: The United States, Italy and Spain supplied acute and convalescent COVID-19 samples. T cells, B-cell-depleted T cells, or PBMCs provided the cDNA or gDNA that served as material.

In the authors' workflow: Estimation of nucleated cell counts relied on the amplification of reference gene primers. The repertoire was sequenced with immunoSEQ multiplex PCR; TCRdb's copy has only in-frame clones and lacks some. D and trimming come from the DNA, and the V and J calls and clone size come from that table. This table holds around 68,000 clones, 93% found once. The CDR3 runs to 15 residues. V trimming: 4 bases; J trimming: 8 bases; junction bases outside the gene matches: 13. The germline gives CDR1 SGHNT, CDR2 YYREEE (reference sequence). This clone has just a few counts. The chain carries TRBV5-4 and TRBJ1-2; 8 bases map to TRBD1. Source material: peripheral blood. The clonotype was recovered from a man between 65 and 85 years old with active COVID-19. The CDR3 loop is CASSVKTGDVGGYTF. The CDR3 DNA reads TGTGCCAGCAGCGTCAAGACAGGGGATGTGGGGGGCTACACCTTC.